This TCR beta chain was sequenced in a study of blood T cell repertoires in COVID-19. In the study overall: The origin of the acute and convalescent COVID-19 samples was the United States, Italy and Spain.

Trimming shortened V by 1 base and J by 5 bases, and 19 bases separated the two germline ends. Germline V lookup: CDR1 MGHRA, CDR2 YSYEKL. The CDR3 totals 17 residues. TCRdb's table, derived via immunoSEQ multiplex PCR, lists solely in-frame clones and lacks some. Found here are approximately 130,000 clones, approximately 80% of them singletons; the top ten hold 25%. The genes are TRBV4-1 and TRBJ2-3; perhaps TRBD1 as D (5 bases). The receptor was derived from a human donor in a cohort sampled during active COVID-19. Sequenced input: peripheral blood. The CDR3 region has the DNA TGCGCCAGCAGCCAAGGGTCTGGGGCAGGGTCTGGAGATACGCAGTATTTT. Translated, it gives CASSQGSGAGSGDTQYF.